One and the same sample provided the 5 T cell receptor beta chains below, sequenced in a study of T cells in women clearing cervical HPV infection. Assay used: immunoSEQ multiplex PCR; TCRdb lists only in-frame clones, some missing. This sample lists fewer than 30,000 clones; its ten largest clones have 2.5% to 3%. Sequences were obtained from blood buffy coat. The receptors were sampled from a woman between 18 and 70 years old with a cervical HPV16 infection that either progressed to CIN3+ or cleared (not recorded which).

The part of the CDR3 DNA that was read is TGTGCCAGCTCACCACCGAACAGGGTGGACTATGGC. Encoded protein: CASSPPNRVDYG. The whole CDR3 sequence is CASSPPNRVDYGYTF. The rearrangement joins TRBV18 to TRBJ1-2, with D possibly being TRBD1 (6 bases). The read stops 3 residues short of the end of the CDR3; the missing end is completed from the germline J gene. The CDR3 runs 15 residues. The V gene's germline CDR1 is KGHSH and CDR2 LQKENI. V lost 0 bases, J lost 3 bases, and 11 bases lay in between.

On this clone itself: The read is 3 residues too short to cover the CDR3 end, so that end is filled in from the germline J gene. J is TRBJ2-1 and V is TRBV29-1; 8 bases are shared with TRBD2. CDR1 and CDR2 from the germline V gene are SQVTM and ANQGSEA. V lost 7 bases and J lost 5; bases outside the gene matches: 10. CDR3 length equals 14 residues. CDR3 bases read: TGCAGCGCGGACCCGGGACTAGTAGACAATGAG. Amino acids: CSADPGLVDNE. The whole CDR3 protein reads CSADPGLVDNEQFF.

As to this clone: With the read ending 3 residues before the CDR3 end, the germline J gene is used to fill in that end. V gene TRBV7-2 combines with J gene TRBJ1-5; D is uncertain. The CDR3 length is 13 residues. Germline V gene data show CDR1 as SGHTA and CDR2 as FQGNSA. Trimming took 1 base from V and 6 from J, leaving 7 bases between them. CDR3 amino acids: CASSLDPRQPQHF. The covered CDR3 bases are TGTGCCAGCAGCTTAGACCCGCGTCAGCCC.

This clone is medium-sized by frequency. Read data end 3 residues before the CDR3 end; the end is taken from the germline J gene. The chain employs TRBV19 and TRBJ2-7; tentative D call: TRBD1 (6 bases). With 4 bases removed from V and 5 bases from J, the gap between germline ends came to 9 bases. CDR3 length equals 12 residues. The germline V gene encodes CDR1 LNHDA and CDR2 SQIVND (reference sequence). CDR3 DNA, as far as it was read: TGTGCCAGTAGTAGACAGGCCAACGAG. This gives the protein CASSRQANE. The whole CDR3 protein is CASSRQANEQYF.

For this clone: The read falls 3 residues short of the CDR3 end, and the missing part is taken from the germline J gene. The chain has TRBV2 and TRBJ1-5; TRBD1 aligns across 9 bases. CDR1 is SNHLY and CDR2 is FYNNEI in the germline V gene. CDR3 length: 15 residues. V lost 7 bases to trimming and J lost 4 bases; unmatched junction nucleotides: 8. The CDR3: CASTVRGQGNQPQHF. Incomplete CDR3 DNA: TGTGCCAGCACTGTGCGAGGACAGGGGAATCAGCCC. The whole variable domain, filled in from reference TRBV2 and TRBJ1-5, reads EPEVTQTPSHQVTQMGQEVILRCVPISNHLYFYWYRQILGQKVEFLVSFYNNEISEKSEIFDDQFSVERPDGSNFTLKIRSTKLEDSAMYFCASTVRGQGNQPQHFGDGTRLSIL.